This TCR beta chain was sequenced during a study of shared clonotypes between healthy human individuals. Study summary: Three plates each covered CD4 naive and memory; CD8 naive two, CD8 memory one.

Notes on the study in general: Of the naive CD4 clonotypes, roughly 5% were shared across a handful of donors.

The authors ran the assay at deep level. For every subset, genomic DNA was evenly distributed across several immunoSEQ plates. The assay was immunoSEQ multiplex PCR, and TCRdb's table has in-frame clones only and misses some. The repertoire consists of about 2.2 million clones, with 85% to 95% occurring once and the leading ten covering about 1.6%. Naive CD8 cells lacked CD45RO, underwent positive selection for CCR7 and left out terminally differentiated effector memory CD45RA+ cells. Concerning this clone itself: Its antigen is as yet unknown.

Sequenced material: naive CD8+ T cells from PBMCs. The receptor was derived from a young man in good health. Some clones in this sample may be carry-over from other donors' samples.

This CDR3 reads CASSFVKAGGPHEQYF. The DNA of the CDR3 is TGTGCCAGCAGTTTTGTGAAAGCGGGAGGGCCCCACGAGCAGTACTTC. The chain joins TRBV27 to TRBJ2-7, with 10 bases that match TRBD2. CDR3 size: 16 residues. V trimming: 3 bases; J trimming: 5 bases; junction bases outside the gene matches: 10. Per the germline V gene, CDR1 is MNHEY and CDR2 is SMNVEV (reference sequence).